These T cell receptor beta chains were read from a single sample in a study of OX40 agonist ivuxolimab in advanced cancers. The assay was immunoSEQ multiplex PCR, and TCRdb's table has in-frame clones only and misses some. In the table there are tens of thousands of clones, 70% to 90% of which are singletons. The sample here was CD4+ or CD8+ T cells sorted from blood, taken in a trial of the OX40 agonist ivuxolimab. These receptors were obtained from an adult with an advanced solid tumor such as melanoma, head and neck, liver or kidney cancer. Each CDR3 is given with its conserved first and last residue. The order of the fields is V gene, clone size, D gene, J gene, CDR3 DNA, CDR3 protein. D genes are given only for firm matches. Clone size is shown for a subset of rows, as once, few, many or a class of expanded clone.

TRBV5-1	-	TRBD1	TRBJ2-7	TGCGCCAGCAGCTTGAACCGGGACAGGGCCGAGCAGTACTTC	CASSLNRDRAEQYF
TRBV11-2	-	TRBD1	TRBJ2-5	TGTGCCAGCAGCTTTGGGACAGGGGGCAGGAATGGAGAGACCCAGTACTTC	CASSFGTGGRNGETQYF
TRBV30	-	TRBD2	TRBJ2-7	TGTGCCTGGAGTGTATCCCGGGGTAGCGGGACCTACGAGCAGTACTTC	CAWSVSRGSGTYEQYF
TRBV7-3	-	-	TRBJ1-1	TGTGCCAGCAGCCTGGAGAGATACGCTGAAGCTTTCTTT	CASSLERYAEAFF
TRBV7-2	-	-	TRBJ2-7	TGTGCCAGCAGCTTAAGGCGGGTATCCTACGAGCAGTACTTC	CASSLRRVSYEQYF
TRBV29-1	-	-	TRBJ2-4	TGCAGCGCTTACAGGGCTGGGGTAGCCAAAAACATTCAGTACTTC	CSAYRAGVAKNIQYF
TRBV11-3	-	-	TRBJ1-6	TGTGCCAGCAGCGCCTCTATCAGTTCTAATTCACCCCTCCACTTT	CASSASISSNSPLHF
TRBV6-5	-	-	TRBJ1-2	TGTGCCAGCAGTTACTTGGACAGAAACTATGGCTACACCTTC	CASSYLDRNYGYTF
TRBV7-9	few	TRBD2	TRBJ2-1	TGTGCCAGCAGCTTTCCTAGCGGGAGGGCGGGCAATGAGCAGTTCTTC	CASSFPSGRAGNEQFF
TRBV28	-	TRBD2	TRBJ2-7	TGTGCCAGCAGTTTGAGCGGGCGGGGGGTTTACGAGCAGTACTTC	CASSLSGRGVYEQYF
TRBV5-6	-	TRBD1	TRBJ1-2	TGTGCCAGCAGCTTGCAACAGGGGGATGGCTACACCTTC	CASSLQQGDGYTF
TRBV5-1	few	-	TRBJ2-1	TGCGCCAGCAGCATGCTTCAGGGGCGAAGTGAGCAGTTCTTC	CASSMLQGRSEQFF
TRBV9	-	TRBD1	TRBJ1-4	TGTGCCAGCAGCAGACAGGGGGAGGGTGAAAAACTGTTTTTT	CASSRQGEGEKLFF
TRBV27	once	-	TRBJ1-1	TGTGCCAGCAGTTCAAGCCACACTGAAGCTTTCTTT	CASSSSHTEAFF
TRBV6-6	-	TRBD2	TRBJ2-1	TGTGCCAGCAGATATTCCGGGACTAGCGGGGGTAATGAGCAGTTCTTC	CASRYSGTSGGNEQFF
TRBV6-5	-	TRBD1	TRBJ2-3	TGTGCCAGCAACAGGGGGGTTTTGGATACGCAGTATTTT	CASNRGVLDTQYF
TRBV7-2	-	-	TRBJ1-2	TGTGCCAGCAGCTTAGAAACCAGTAACTATGGCTACACCTTC	CASSLETSNYGYTF
TRBV6-5	-	-	TRBJ1-5	TGTGCCAGCAGTCGTACAGGGCGTCAGCCCCAGCATTTT	CASSRTGRQPQHF
TRBV2	-	TRBD2	TRBJ2-5	TGTGCCAGCAGTGAAGGCGGGGGGAGGACCCAGTACTTC	CASSEGGGRTQYF
TRBV20-1	medium-sized	TRBD2	TRBJ2-1	TGCAGTGCGCCGACTAGCGGGAAGCAGTTCTTC	CSAPTSGKQFF
TRBV2	-	-	TRBJ2-5	TGTGCCAGCACTCCGGGACTGGGAGAGACCCAGTACTTC	CASTPGLGETQYF
TRBV30	-	TRBD1	TRBJ2-7	TGTGCCTGGAGGGCCACAGGGGGCAGAGTCCACGAGCAGTACTTC	CAWRATGGRVHEQYF
TRBV27	-	TRBD2	TRBJ2-1	TGTGCCAGCAGGAGACTAGCGGTTGATTACAATGAGCAGTTCTTC	CASRRLAVDYNEQFF
TRBV19	-	TRBD2	TRBJ2-7	TGTGCCAGTAGTAGAGGCGGGCGCGGGGGTTTCTACGAGCAGTACTTC	CASSRGGRGGFYEQYF
TRBV4-1	-	-	TRBJ2-7	TGCGCCAGCAGCCACCCCCCTCTAGGCACCTACGAGCAGTACTTC	CASSHPPLGTYEQYF
TRBV18	-	-	TRBJ1-1	TGTGCCAGCTCACCACGGCAGGGTAAGGAGTATCGCACTGAAGCTTTCTTT	CASSPRQGKEYRTEAFF
TRBV5-1	-	-	TRBJ2-7	TGCGCCAGCAGCTTGGTGGCCGGGAGAGAAGACGAGCAGTACTTC	CASSLVAGREDEQYF
TRBV5-4	-	TRBD2	TRBJ2-3	TGTGCCAGCAGCTTTGTGCGGGAGAGCACAGATACGCAGTATTTT	CASSFVRESTDTQYF
TRBV5-4	-	-	TRBJ2-3	TGTGCCAGCAGCTTGCGAGCGGGCACAGATACGCAGTATTTT	CASSLRAGTDTQYF
TRBV19	-	-	TRBJ2-3	TGTGCCAGTAGTATAGGTGGAACAAGCACAGATACGCAGTATTTT	CASSIGGTSTDTQYF
TRBV5-1	-	-	TRBJ2-2	TGCGCCAGCAGCTTTCTCACTAGCTACACCGGGGAGCTGTTTTTT	CASSFLTSYTGELFF
TRBV2	-	-	TRBJ2-5	TGTGCCAGCAGTGAATCAGTAAAAGAGACCCAGTACTTC	CASSESVKETQYF
TRBV7-2	-	-	TRBJ1-2	TGTGCCAGCAGCTTAGAAGGGGACGCTGGCCTCCGAGGCTACACCTTC	CASSLEGDAGLRGYTF
TRBV19	-	-	TRBJ2-7	TGTGCCAGTAGTAAGGGACAAATCTACGAGCAGTACTTC	CASSKGQIYEQYF
TRBV19	-	-	TRBJ2-3	TGTGCCAGTAGTATGGGGCAGGGCACAGATACGCAGTATTTT	CASSMGQGTDTQYF
TRBV5-8	-	-	TRBJ2-3	TGTGCCAGCAACTCGCAAACCGGTCTGGGCACAGATACGCAGTATTTT	CASNSQTGLGTDTQYF
TRBV29-1	-	TRBD1	TRBJ1-1	TGCAGCGTTTCCGGGACAGGGGGGCCCGAAGCTTTCTTT	CSVSGTGGPEAFF
TRBV4-1	-	-	TRBJ2-2	TGCGCCAGCAGCCAAGCCGGCTACACCGGGGAGCTGTTTTTT	CASSQAGYTGELFF
TRBV2	few	TRBD1	TRBJ1-1	TGTGCCAGCAGGTACGGGACAGGAGCTCGAGCTTTCTTT	CASRYGTGARAFF
TRBV5-5	-	TRBD1	TRBJ2-3	TGTGCCAGCAGCTTGGCTTTCCAGGGGGTGGTTACGCAGTATTTT	CASSLAFQGVVTQYF
TRBV27	-	-	TRBJ2-1	TGTGCCAGCAGTTTGGAGGGTGAGCAGTTCTTC	CASSLEGEQFF
TRBV19	few	-	TRBJ1-5	TGTGCCAGTAGTATCATGGGAAAAAATCAGCCCCAGCATTTT	CASSIMGKNQPQHF
TRBV14	-	TRBD1	TRBJ2-2	TGTGCCAGCAGCCAAGGGCTGCTGGACAGGGGGACGACCGGGGAGCTGTTTTTT	CASSQGLLDRGTTGELFF
TRBV5-6	-	TRBD2	TRBJ2-5	TGTGCCAGCAGCCGGACTAGAACGGTGGAGACCCAGTACTTC	CASSRTRTVETQYF
TRBV14	-	-	TRBJ2-6	TGTGCCAGCAGCCCCCTCTCTGGGGCCAACGTCCTGACTTTC	CASSPLSGANVLTF
TRBV28	-	-	TRBJ1-3	TGTGCCAGCAGTTTTACGGGAAACACCATATATTTT	CASSFTGNTIYF